A single sample gave rise to the 8 T cell receptor beta chains below, sequenced in a study of blood T cell repertoires in COVID-19. Some clones are missing from TCRdb's copy, which holds only in-frame ones; the method was immunoSEQ multiplex PCR. In the table there are 200,000 to 250,000 clones, 80% to 95% of which are singletons. The sequenced material came from PBMCs or T cells enriched from blood (not recorded which). The receptors here all came from a woman aged 18 to 35 who had recovered from COVID-19.

The V gene is TRBV28, the J gene TRBJ2-5; 9 nucleotides align to TRBD1. After removal of 3 bases from V and 3 bases from J, the junction contained 5 bases not matched to a gene. Germline V lookup: CDR1 MDHEN, CDR2 SYDVKM. The CDR3 has 15 residues. The CDR3 region has the DNA TGTGCCAGCAGTTTGCCCGGGACAGGGAAAGAGACCCAGTACTTC. Protein sequence: CASSLPGTGKETQYF. The complete variable domain, with remaining parts taken from reference TRBV28 and TRBJ2-5, reads DVKVTQSSRYLVKRTGEKVFLECVQDMDHENMFWYRQDPGLGLRLIYFSYDVKMKEKGDIPEGYSVSREKKERFSLILESASTNQTSMYLCASSLPGTGKETQYFGPGTRLLVL.

This chain connects TRBV5-1 to TRBJ1-5, with D maybe TRBD1 (5 bases). This CDR3 region has 15 residues. V lost 5 bases to trimming and J lost 1 base, with 13 bases between them. CDR1 and CDR2 from the germline V gene are SGHRS and YFSETQ. The DNA for the CDR3 is TGCGCCAGCAGTGGGGGGTATTCGAGCAATCAGCCCCAGCATTTT. As protein: CASSGGYSSNQPQHF.

Concerning this clone itself: The same CDR3 arises from other DNA sequences in this sample as well. V and J are TRBV7-3 and TRBJ1-2; perhaps TRBD1 as D (6 bases). V was shortened by 3 bases and J by 8 bases, with 10 bases between the two germline ends. This CDR3 comprises 12 residues. From germline, CDR1 is SGHTA and CDR2 FQGTGA. Written as DNA, the CDR3 is TGTGCCAGCAGCTTGGGTGGGGGCGGCTACACCTTC. This codes for CASSLGGGGYTF.

This clone showed up just once. The chain combines TRBV28 with TRBJ1-2; D possibly corresponds to TRBD1 (5 bases). The germline V and J ends were trimmed by 7 bases and 2 bases, with 8 bases remaining between them. This CDR3 comprises 12 residues. Germline CDR1 reads MDHEN; CDR2 reads SYDVKM. The CDR3 spells CASTRGNYGYTF. CDR3 coding DNA: TGTGCCAGCACCCGGGGGAACTATGGCTACACCTTC.

The chain combines TRBV7-3 with TRBJ2-7; possibly TRBD1 for D (5 bases). The CDR3 runs to 14 residues. In germline, CDR1 is SGHTA, CDR2 FQGTGA. V was shortened by 0 bases and J by 6 bases, with 12 bases between the two germline ends. The CDR3 DNA is TGTGCCAGCAGCTTAACTGACAGTCTTGGCGAGCAGTACTTC. It yields the protein CASSLTDSLGEQYF.

The chain couples TRBV28 to TRBJ1-5; 8 bases are a match to TRBD1. Germline V gene lookup returns CDR1 MDHEN and CDR2 SYDVKM. The CDR3 loop spans 15 amino acids. The V gene end was trimmed by 6 bases and the J gene end by 3 bases; junction bases not matched to a gene: 7. The CDR3 region has the DNA TGTGCCAGCAGCCCCTTGGACAGGGACAATCAGCCCCAGCATTTT. This translates into CASSPLDRDNQPQHF.

The chain links TRBV7-9 to TRBJ1-6; TRBD1 matches at 10 bases. The CDR3 is made up of 17 amino acids. Germline lookup yields CDR1 SEHNR and CDR2 FQNEAQ (reference sequence). J was trimmed by 0 bases and V by 8 bases; bases with no gene match: 7. The CDR3 spells CASGTGAFPSYNSPLHF. CDR3 coding DNA: TGTGCCAGCGGGACAGGGGCCTTCCCCTCCTATAATTCACCCCTCCACTTT.

The rearrangement links TRBV11-3 to TRBJ1-2; 8 bases map to TRBD1. The germline gives CDR1 SGHNT, CDR2 YENEEA. The junction had 3 bases not matched to a gene; V was cut back by 5 bases and J by 4 bases. This CDR3 spans 13 amino acids. The CDR3 DNA is TGTGCCAGCAGCCTGGACAGGGCCTATGGCTACACCTTC. It encodes CASSLDRAYGYTF. The variable domain in full, completed from reference TRBV11-3 and TRBJ1-2, reads EAGVVQSPRYKIIEKKQPVAFWCNPISGHNTLYWYLQNLGQGPELLIRYENEEAVDDSQLPKDRFSAERLKGVDSTLKIQPAELGDSAVYLCASSLDRAYGYTFGSGTRLTVV.